The 18 T cell receptor beta chains reported below all come from one sample, sequenced in a study of T-cell memory formation after mild COVID-19. TCRdb itself ran the 5' RACE reads through MiXCR, one entry per CDR3 protein. This repertoire shows roughly 250,000 distinct CDR3 sequences, 16% found once; its top ten account for roughly a fifth. Sequencing was carried out using PBMCs or a T cell subset sorted from them (not recorded which). The receptors were gathered from a man between 18 and 29 years old who had mild COVID-19 (a few samples of this study predate the infection). Cell type and time point are not known.

The chain uses TRBV6-5 and TRBJ2-2; 7 bases are shared with TRBD1. The V gene's germline CDR1 is MNHEY and CDR2 SVGAGI. V lost 4 bases and J lost 7; bases outside the gene matches: 9. This CDR3 region has 15 residues. CDR3 in amino acids: CASSFDREGVGELFF. The DNA for the CDR3 is TGTGCCAGCAGTTTCGACAGGGAAGGGGTCGGGGAGCTGTTTTTT.

The count of this clonotype is one. The chain couples TRBV7-8 to TRBJ2-3; D is ambiguous. This CDR3 has 14 residues. Trimming pared 2 bases from V and 2 bases from J, leaving 8 bases between. From germline, CDR1 is SGHVS and CDR2 FQNEAQ. Written as DNA, the CDR3 is TGTGCCAGCAGCTTATCTAGGCCCACAGATACGCAGTATTTT. Translated, it gives CASSLSRPTDTQYF.

In this sample, this clonotype turned up a few times. The V gene is TRBV6-5, the J gene TRBJ1-2; possibly TRBD1 for D (5 bases). The germline gives CDR1 MNHEY, CDR2 SVGAGI. V lost 4 bases and J lost 7, with 16 bases in between. This CDR3 is 14 amino acids long. The CDR3 sequence: CASSLNRGFSGYTF. The CDR3 nucleotides are TGTGCCAGCAGTTTGAATCGGGGGTTTAGTGGCTACACCTTC.

This clonotype was observed a few times. The rearrangement links TRBV5-1 to TRBJ2-5; 7 bases match TRBD1. The CDR3 is made up of 14 amino acids. V lost 3 bases to trimming and J lost 2 bases; unmatched junction nucleotides: 4. Per germline, CDR1 SGHRS and CDR2 YFSETQ. The CDR3 spells CASSWDSPQETQYF. The CDR3, as DNA: TGCGCCAGCAGCTGGGACAGCCCTCAAGAGACCCAGTACTTC.

The chain is built from TRBV4-1 and TRBJ2-5, with D perhaps TRBD2 (5 bases). This CDR3 is built from 14 residues. Germline V gives CDR1 MGHRA, CDR2 YSYEKL. The ends were cut back, 1 base at V and 3 bases at J, with 9 bases in the middle. The CDR3 sequence: CASSQAGDEETQYF. CDR3 DNA: TGCGCCAGCAGCCAAGCCGGGGATGAAGAGACCCAGTACTTC.

The chain combines TRBV7-6 with TRBJ1-4; no clear D. V was shortened by 6 bases and J by 5 bases, with 10 bases between the two germline ends. Germline-derived CDR1 and CDR2 are SGHVS and FNYEAQ. The CDR3 extends over 13 amino acids. The CDR3 nucleotides read TGTGCCAGCAGGGACTGGGAGAATGAAAAACTGTTTTTT. It yields the protein CASRDWENEKLFF. Supplemented by reference TRBV7-6 and TRBJ1-4, the full variable domain reads GAGVSQSPRYKVTKRGQDVALRCDPISGHVSLYWYRQALGQGPEFLTYFNYEAQQDKSGLPNDRFSAERPEGSISTLTIQRTEQRDSAMYRCASRDWENEKLFFGSGTQLSVL.

This clonotype was seen more than once but under ten times. This chain links TRBV20-1 with TRBJ2-1; 12 nucleotides align to TRBD1. The V gene end was trimmed by 6 bases and the J gene end by 7 bases; junction bases not matched to a gene: 10. This CDR3 is built from 15 residues. Germline V gene lookup returns CDR1 DFQATT and CDR2 SNEGSKA (reference sequence). DNA for the CDR3: TGCAGTGCAGCTCCGGGACAGGGGGCGTGGAATGAGCAGTTCTTC. This codes for CSAAPGQGAWNEQFF.

The gene calls are TRBV7-9 and TRBJ1-1; tentative D call: TRBD1 (5 bases). The CDR3 has 12 amino acids. CDR1 is SEHNR, CDR2 FQNEAQ, per germline (reference sequence). The V end lost 7 bases, the J end lost 5 bases, and 11 bases lay between the germline ends. The CDR3 reads CASTNRGTEAFF. The CDR3 nucleotides are TGTGCCAGCACCAACCGGGGGACTGAAGCTTTCTTT.

The V call is TRBV12-3 or TRBV12-4, the J call TRBJ2-6; D possibly corresponds to TRBD1 (5 bases). The length of the CDR3 is 13 residues. Trimming cost V 3 bases and J 11 bases, with 11 bases left between them. The CDR3 nucleotides are TGTGCCAGCAGTTTCGAGACAGTCGACGTCCTGACTTTC. This codes for CASSFETVDVLTF.

The J gene is TRBJ1-1, the V gene TRBV28; D may be TRBD1 (6 bases). Germline CDR1 and CDR2: MDHEN and SYDVKM. The CDR3 extends over 15 amino acids. V shed 5 bases and J shed 0 bases, with 13 bases lying between them. The CDR3 reads CASSPRQDMNTEAFF. In nucleotides, the CDR3 is TGTGCCAGCAGTCCCCGACAGGACATGAACACTGAAGCTTTCTTT.

V and J are TRBV7-2 and TRBJ2-5; 12 bases match TRBD2. Germline V gene sequence: CDR1 SGHTA, CDR2 FQGNSA. V gave up 0 bases and J gave up 5 bases; unmatched junction bases: 7. The CDR3 extends over 17 amino acids. CDR3 in amino acids: CASSLAITSGGRETQYF. The CDR3 region has the DNA TGTGCCAGCAGCTTAGCGATTACTAGCGGGGGGCGGGAGACCCAGTACTTC.

The rearrangement joins TRBV20-1 to TRBJ2-2, with D unclear. Trimming left V 3 bases short and J 3 bases short, with 8 bases between. The germline V gene encodes CDR1 DFQATT and CDR2 SNEGSKA (reference sequence). The CDR3 has 13 amino acids. The CDR3, as DNA: TGCAGTGCTAGTGGACCCTACACCGGGGAGCTGTTTTTT. It translates to CSASGPYTGELFF.

This clonotype was seen more than once but under ten times. CDR3 DNA: TGTGCCAGCAGCTCTACTAGGTCCACCTACAATGAGCAGTTCTTC. It specifies CASSSTRSTYNEQFF. The chain joins TRBV7-8 to TRBJ2-1; tentative D call: TRBD2 (5 bases). Trimming removed 4 bases from V and 2 bases from J, with 12 bases in between. Germline lookup yields CDR1 SGHVS and CDR2 FQNEAQ. This CDR3 spans 15 amino acids.

This clonotype was counted only a few times. Its ends do not fully match the called genes, so a read error is possible. The J gene is TRBJ2-7, the V gene TRBV5-1; D may be TRBD1 (6 bases). CDR3 size: 13 residues. The germline gives CDR1 SGHRS, CDR2 YFSETQ. The CDR3 region is CANSLGQGNEQYF. Written as DNA, the CDR3 is TGCGCCAACAGCTTGGGGCAGGGGAACGAGCAGTACTTC.

This clonotype was counted a few times. The V gene is TRBV4-1, the J gene TRBJ2-5; D is perhaps TRBD2 (5 bases). V lost 3 bases and J lost 0, with 11 bases in between. This CDR3 comprises 15 residues. Germline V gene lookup returns CDR1 MGHRA and CDR2 YSYEKL. CDR3 DNA: TGCGCCAGCAGCCAGACGGGGAGCAACCAAGAGACCCAGTACTTC. Amino acid sequence: CASSQTGSNQETQYF.

The chain links TRBV30 to TRBJ2-2; 11 positions match TRBD2. The CDR3 spans 15 residues. Germline V gives CDR1 GTSNPN, CDR2 SVGIG (reference sequence). The V gene end was trimmed by 7 bases and the J gene end by 4 bases; junction bases not matched to a gene: 8. In nucleotides, the CDR3 is TGTGCCTCAAAACTAGCGGGGGCCAGCACCGGGGAGCTGTTTTTT. Amino acids: CASKLAGASTGELFF.

This clonotype was observed many times. The rearrangement links TRBV10-3 to TRBJ2-5; 12 bases are a match to TRBD1. Trimming cost V 10 bases and J 9 bases; bases outside gene matches: 9. The CDR3 spans 13 residues. Germline V gene data show CDR1 as ENHRY and CDR2 as SYGVKD. The CDR3 spells CATGTGGNGAQYF. As DNA, the CDR3 is TGTGCCACCGGGACAGGGGGCAACGGGGCCCAGTACTTC.

The J gene is TRBJ2-1, the V gene TRBV5-1; 11 bases are a match to TRBD2. There are 20 residues in the CDR3. The V gene's germline CDR1 is SGHRS and CDR2 YFSETQ. J gave up 4 bases and V 4 bases, and 19 bases lay outside the gene matches. CDR3 coding DNA: TGCGCCAGCAGCCAACGGACCCGTTCCCTAGCGGGGGGCCATTACAATGAGCAGTTCTTC. Translation: CASSQRTRSLAGGHYNEQFF.